This TCR beta chain originates from a study of shared clonotypes between healthy human individuals. Whole-study context: CD8 memory received one plate per donor, CD8 naive two, CD4 memory three and CD4 naive three. General study results and limits: What naive subsets generally showed was a larger estimated richness than memory subsets showed.

Sorted-subset replicate PCR reactions were performed with about 200 ng DNA, corresponding to about 32,000 T cell genomes. Sequencing was performed with immunoSEQ multiplex PCR; in TCRdb, only in-frame clones are kept and a portion is missing. Altogether about a million clones are present, roughly 80% being singletons, with the ten largest covering roughly 1.4%. With respect to this clone: Its antigen is unknown.

Germline CDR1 reads MGHRA; CDR2 reads YSYEKL. This CDR3 is built from 15 residues. Deletions cut 0 bases from V and 2 bases from J, with 10 bases between. All of the donors resided in Nashville, Tennessee, and each was a Caucasian adult. The receptor's source is a man aged 18-30 years in good health. The sequenced material came from memory CD4+ T cells sorted from blood. Indicated subset: CD45RA-negative fraction. The rearrangement uses TRBV4-1 and TRBJ1-2; the D is unclear. Written as DNA, the CDR3 is TGCGCCAGCAGCCAAGATTGGGCCGAGAACTATGGCTACACCTTC. The encoded protein is CASSQDWAENYGYTF.